This T cell receptor (beta chain) was documented in a study of cytomegalovirus exposure and HLA in healthy donors. Of note for this clone: Antigen unknown.

Germline values: CDR1 GTSNPN, CDR2 SVGIG (reference sequence). Losses at the gene ends were 1 base for V and 2 bases for J; bases not matched to a gene: 15. CDR3 length equals 19 residues. This PCR relied on a set of 60 Vbeta primers and 13 Jbeta primers. Profiling relied on immunoSEQ multiplex PCR, and the TCRdb table lists in-frame clones only, not all of them. The sample contains 80,000 to 100,000 clones, 81% of which appear only once. The study's findings and limits: What a later analysis reportedly showed was that an Asian-associated ancestry cluster had fewer N-insertions than the 666-donor mean.

The sample was PBMCs. The gene calls are TRBV30 and TRBJ1-5, with TRBD1 matching over 9 bases. The source is a man aged 35-49 years in good health and CMV-seronegative. CDR3 region: CAWSDRDRAVGRCNQPQHF. The CDR3 bases are TGTGCCTGGAGTGACCGGGACAGGGCTGTGGGACGGTGCAATCAGCCCCAGCATTTT.